The 25 T cell receptor beta chains below all came from one sample that was sequenced in a study of shared clonotypes between healthy human individuals. The repertoire was sequenced with immunoSEQ multiplex PCR; TCRdb's copy has only in-frame clones and lacks some. The table includes about 1.5 million clones, 95% to 99% detected once. The material sequenced was naive CD4+ T cells sorted from blood. Regarding subset: CD45RA+ positively selected. The source of these receptors is a man younger than 45 in good health.

As concerns this clone: The identical CDR3 is also encoded by other nucleotide sequences in the sample. The rearrangement links TRBV6-5 to TRBJ2-7; 7 bases match TRBD1. With 6 bases clipped from V and 0 bases from J, the junction kept 5 bases outside the gene matches. CDR1 and CDR2 from the germline V gene are MNHEY and SVGAGI. The CDR3 extends over 14 amino acids. The CDR3 region has the DNA TGTGCCAGCAGCCCGTCAGGGGGCTCCTACGAGCAGTACTTC. It translates to CASSPSGGSYEQYF.

The chain has TRBV9 and TRBJ2-1; D tentatively fits TRBD1 or TRBD2 (5 bases each). Germline lookup yields CDR1 SGDLS and CDR2 YYNGEE. V was pared by 7 bases and J by 8 bases, with 22 bases between. The CDR3 totals 15 residues. The CDR3 is CASGRGARPIDEQFF. DNA of the CDR3: TGTGCCAGCGGGAGAGGGGCTCGTCCCATCGATGAGCAGTTCTTC. The full variable domain, with the rest looked up from reference TRBV9 and TRBJ2-1, is DSGVTQTPKHLITATGQRVTLRCSPRSGDLSVYWYQQSLDQGLQFLIQYYNGEERAKGNILERFSAQQFPDLHSELNLSSLELGDSALYFCASGRGARPIDEQFFGPGTRLTVL.

The chain employs TRBV6-5 and TRBJ1-4; D not resolved. The CDR3 loop spans 14 amino acids. Germline V gene lookup returns CDR1 MNHEY and CDR2 SVGAGI. V was cut by 2 bases and J by 6 bases, with 10 bases left in between. The CDR3 DNA reads as TGTGCCAGCAGTTACCTGGGCCAGGATGAAAAACTGTTTTTT. Translated, it gives CASSYLGQDEKLFF.

The chain has TRBV6-5 and TRBJ1-2; D may be TRBD1 (5 bases). The CDR3 runs to 15 residues. Germline V lookup: CDR1 MNHEY, CDR2 SVGAGI. V was shortened by 6 bases and J by 6 bases, with 20 bases between the two germline ends. CDR3 loop: CASRLPRSGTDGYTF. The CDR3 coding sequence is TGTGCCAGCAGATTACCTAGGTCTGGGACGGATGGCTACACCTTC.

The chain employs TRBV29-1 and TRBJ2-3, with 9 nucleotides matching TRBD2. The CDR3 has 17 amino acids. CDR1 SQVTM and CDR2 ANQGSEA come from the germline V gene. J gave up 0 bases and V 7 bases, and 14 bases lay outside the gene matches. CDR3: CSGLAGVPNPSTDTQYF. Written as DNA, the CDR3 is TGCAGCGGGTTAGCGGGAGTCCCCAACCCTAGCACAGATACGCAGTATTTT.

This chain joins TRBV6-6 and TRBJ2-7; D is undetermined. Germline lookup yields CDR1 MNHNY and CDR2 SVGAGI (reference sequence). Trimming pared 0 bases from V and 7 bases from J, leaving 7 bases between. CDR3 size: 12 residues. The chain's CDR3 is CASSYSRWEQYF. CDR3 DNA sequence: TGTGCCAGCAGTTACTCGAGGTGGGAGCAGTACTTC.

The chain combines TRBV10-1 with TRBJ2-6, with D uncertain. V was shortened by 4 bases and J by 0 bases, with 10 bases between the two germline ends. The CDR3 sequence is 16 residues long. Per the germline V gene, CDR1 is WNHNN and CDR2 is SYGVQD (reference sequence). CDR3 loop: CASSASRTSGANVLTF. As DNA, the CDR3 is TGCGCCAGCAGTGCTTCTCGGACCTCTGGGGCCAACGTCCTGACTTTC.

This chain links TRBV6-1 with TRBJ2-1; 8 bases map to TRBD1. The CDR3 totals 16 residues. V was pared by 4 bases and J by 0 bases, with 5 bases of the junction left unmatched. Germline V gives CDR1 MNHNS, CDR2 SASEGT. The CDR3 is CASSAAGGISYNEQFF. DNA of the CDR3: TGTGCCAGCAGTGCAGCAGGGGGCATCTCCTACAATGAGCAGTTCTTC.

V gene TRBV6-4 combines with J gene TRBJ2-3; 8 bases are shared with TRBD1. The CDR3 spans 15 residues. Germline V gene sequence: CDR1 MRHNA, CDR2 SNTAGT. The V and J ends lost 3 bases and 0 bases, in that order; junction bases with no gene match: 2. DNA for the CDR3: TGTGCCAGCAGTGAACAGGGGGTGAGCACAGATACGCAGTATTTT. Translating it yields CASSEQGVSTDTQYF.

The chain carries TRBV29-1 and TRBJ2-2; the match to TRBD1 covers 8 bases. CDR1 and CDR2 (germline): SQVTM, ANQGSEA. CDR3 size: 16 residues. The V segment lost 6 bases and the J segment 1 base; nucleotides outside the gene matches: 10. The CDR3 sequence is CSVPDLGTGNTGELFF. CDR3 DNA: TGCAGCGTCCCAGACCTCGGGACAGGGAACACCGGGGAGCTGTTTTTT.

The chain employs TRBV7-6 and TRBJ2-3; tentatively, D is TRBD1 (5 bases). The CDR3 runs 14 residues. V was trimmed by 2 bases and J by 0 bases, leaving 6 bases between them. CDR1 SGHVS and CDR2 FNYEAQ come from the germline V gene. In nucleotides, the CDR3 is TGTGCCAGCAGCTTAAGGACAAGCACAGATACGCAGTATTTT. Its translation is CASSLRTSTDTQYF.

The J gene is TRBJ1-2, the V gene TRBV7-2, with no clear D. This CDR3 has 14 residues. V was clipped by 5 bases and J by 8 bases, with 18 bases between them. CDR1 is SGHTA and CDR2 is FQGNSA in the germline V gene. The DNA for the CDR3 is TGTGCCAGCAGCCTCGAGACGACCGCAAGGGGCTACACCTTC. Its translation is CASSLETTARGYTF.

This clone was seen just once. The chain links TRBV5-1 to TRBJ2-1, with TRBD2 matching 7 bases. CDR3 size: 16 residues. Germline V gene sequence: CDR1 SGHRS, CDR2 YFSETQ. V dropped 0 bases and J dropped 0; count of bases not matched to a gene: 3. The CDR3: CASSLGGTISYNEQFF. CDR3 nucleotide sequence: TGCGCCAGCAGCTTGGGTGGGACTATCTCCTACAATGAGCAGTTCTTC.

V is TRBV6-6 and J is TRBJ1-5, with 9 nucleotides matching TRBD1. V shed 7 bases and J 6 bases; nucleotides not matched to a gene: 7. Per germline, CDR1 MNHNY and CDR2 SVGAGI (reference sequence). The CDR3 runs 14 residues. The CDR3 nucleotides read TGTGCCAGCAAGGGTACAGGGGGCGGTCAGCCCCAGCATTTT. It codes for CASKGTGGGQPQHF.

The rearrangement joins TRBV7-2 to TRBJ1-2; tentatively, D is TRBD1 (5 bases). This CDR3 has 16 amino acids. The germline CDR1 and CDR2 sequences are SGHTA and FQGNSA. The V gene lost 1 base and the J gene lost 4 bases, with 16 bases spanning the gap. The CDR3 DNA sequence: TGTGCCAGCAGCTTAGTGGGGCAGCCGCTAGCCTATGGCTACACCTTC. Protein sequence: CASSLVGQPLAYGYTF.

The CDR3 DNA reads TGTGCCAGTAGTATAGTGCCAGCGGGAGGCTACTACGAGCAGTACTTC. This sequence encodes CASSIVPAGGYYEQYF. The chain combines TRBV19 with TRBJ2-7, with 9 positions matching TRBD2. The germline CDR1 and CDR2 sequences are LNHDA and SQIVND (reference sequence). The CDR3 covers 16 residues. V trimming: 1 base; J trimming: 3 bases; junction bases outside the gene matches: 7.

Turning to this clone: The same CDR3 can be traced to other DNA sequences in this sample. The rearrangement uses TRBV19 and TRBJ2-7; no firm D call. This CDR3 contains 13 residues. V lost 1 base to trimming and J lost 2 bases, with 6 bases between them. CDR1 and CDR2 from the germline V gene are LNHDA and SQIVND (reference sequence). The CDR3 nucleotides are TGTGCCAGTAGTATAGCTGGAGCCTACGAGCAGTACTTC. Its protein is CASSIAGAYEQYF.

This clone was detected a few times. Within the sample, other DNA sequences also encode this same CDR3. This rearrangement joins TRBV5-1 to TRBJ2-5; maybe TRBD1 (6 bases). Trimming shortened V by 4 bases and J by 2 bases, and 9 bases separated the two germline ends. The CDR3 has 13 amino acids. Germline V gives CDR1 SGHRS, CDR2 YFSETQ. The CDR3 reads CASSPGTQETQYF. In DNA, the CDR3 is TGCGCCAGCAGCCCTGGGACACAAGAGACCCAGTACTTC.

The chain is built from TRBV4-1 and TRBJ2-5; 7 nucleotides align to TRBD1. This CDR3 spans 15 amino acids. The ends lost 0 bases at V and 5 bases at J; junction bases unmatched: 6. The germline V gene has CDR1 MGHRA and CDR2 YSYEKL. The CDR3 is CASSQEGGRWETQYF. The CDR3 DNA reads as TGCGCCAGCAGCCAAGAAGGGGGCCGATGGGAGACCCAGTACTTC.

The chain employs TRBV6-6 and TRBJ2-1; 7 nucleotides align to TRBD2. CDR3 length: 15 amino acids. V dropped 7 bases and J dropped 3; count of bases not matched to a gene: 9. The germline V gene has CDR1 MNHNY and CDR2 SVGAGI (reference sequence). CDR3 sequence (DNA): TGTGCCAGCAAGCCCTGGAGGGAGGGCTACAATGAGCAGTTCTTC. As protein: CASKPWREGYNEQFF.

V usage is TRBV11-3 and J usage is TRBJ2-7; TRBD1 aligns across 8 bases. This CDR3 region has 14 residues. The V gene's germline CDR1 is SGHNT and CDR2 YENEEA. V shed 5 bases and J 5 bases; nucleotides not matched to a gene: 8. CDR3 sequence (DNA): TGTGCCAGCAGCGGCGGGACAGGTCGCCACGAGCAGTACTTC. This translates into CASSGGTGRHEQYF.

V and J are TRBV10-3 and TRBJ2-3; weak D call: TRBD1 (5 bases). The CDR3 covers 16 residues. The V gene lost 2 bases and the J gene lost 5 bases, with 17 bases spanning the gap. Germline CDR1 ENHRY, CDR2 SYGVKD. The CDR3 spells CAISESRKQVGDTQYF. CDR3 DNA sequence: TGTGCCATCAGTGAGAGTCGAAAACAGGTGGGAGATACGCAGTATTTT.

Written as DNA, the CDR3 is TGCAGCATTAACAAAGGAGCGTATGAGCAGTTCTTC. Translation gives CSINKGAYEQFF. The chain has TRBV29-1 and TRBJ2-1; no clear D gene. Germline V gene data show CDR1 as SQVTM and CDR2 as ANQGSEA. The germline V and J ends were trimmed by 8 bases and 8 bases, with 16 bases remaining between them. The length of the CDR3 is 12 residues.

The DNA for the CDR3 is TGTGCCACCAGCAGAGAGACCGGGACAGGGGGTTACGAGCAGTACTTC. Translation: CATSRETGTGGYEQYF. The chain links TRBV15 to TRBJ2-7; TRBD1 agrees at 11 bases. Germline CDR1 is LNHNV and CDR2 is YYDKDF (reference sequence). The V and J ends lost 0 bases and 4 bases, in that order; junction bases with no gene match: 5. The CDR3 contains 16 residues.

Comments on this clone: The sample holds other DNA sequences that translate to the same CDR3. This rearrangement joins TRBV7-6 to TRBJ2-1; 12 bases agree with TRBD2. The V gene end was trimmed by 5 bases and the J gene end by 5 bases; junction bases not matched to a gene: 7. The CDR3 length is 16 residues. Germline V gene lookup returns CDR1 SGHVS and CDR2 FNYEAQ. The CDR3, as DNA: TGTGCCAGCAGCCTGGGGGGACTAGCGGGCCACAATGAGCAGTTCTTC. Translated: CASSLGGLAGHNEQFF.